This T cell receptor beta chain comes out of a study of PD-L1 blockade in urothelial cancer (TCRdb year 2017). The study in broad terms: Therapy was started in 2014 for all patients, and atezolizumab 1,200 mg was administered intravenously every 3 weeks. An exploratory multi-omic analysis was conducted of the somatic, immune and clinical correlates of response to PD-L1 blockade with atezolizumab in urothelial cancer. Pretreatment blood TCR-seq was available for about 28 patients, at least one posttreatment blood collection was obtained for around 24 patients, and tumor TCR-seq was available for around 24 patients. Roughly 10 patients reached durable clinical benefit, while roughly 22 patients did not. In the same patients who had TCR sequencing, pretreatment tumors also underwent whole exome sequencing and RNA sequencing. Blood samples yielded a median of approximately 150,000 T cells and 65,000 to 95,000 unique TCRs, with median clonality about 0.08. Blood samples were analyzed at 3 weeks after treatment start (second dose) and at 6 weeks after treatment start. Progression-free survival longer than 6 months counted as durable clinical benefit, and TCR features were additionally tested against both progression-free and overall survival. Pretreatment tumor samples and matched peripheral blood, collected serially before and after atezolizumab treatment, underwent TCR sequencing. About 90% of the roughly 29 patients were identified as males with urothelial cancer of bladder origin, and a prior smoking history was reported by 18 of 29 patients. Patients had an ECOG performance status of 0 or 1 and had received between 0 and 3 prior chemotherapy regimens. The investigation overall reported the following: Improved progression-free and overall survival was found to be associated with pretreatment peripheral blood TCR clonality below the median. Because the sample size was small (n ≈ 28) and many of the analyses were exploratory, the results are meant to be hypothesis-generating. At 3 weeks after the start of treatment, tumor-associated TCR clones in peripheral blood had expanded more in patients with durable benefit (n ≈ 20, p = 0.022).

Of note for this clone: No cognate antigen has been identified for it. The input lacks base qualities; no much larger clone sits a single base away.

Reading the label with the study, this specimen's time point is: pretreatment peripheral blood. The cohort comprised nearly 30 patients with locally advanced or metastatic urothelial carcinoma treated at Memorial Sloan Kettering on a trial protocol. Peripheral blood mononuclear cells were collected from each patient pretreatment and during treatment, giving between 1 and 8 total time points per patient. The Qiagen DNeasy Blood extraction kit was used to purify genomic DNA from total PBMCs and tumor samples. Collected pretreatment and during treatment, PBMCs were isolated and stored as previously described. The CDR3 starts with the cysteine, ends with the phenylalanine, and has 15 residues. Here the CDR3 DNA is all that survives: 45 bases in frame from base 1. V was cut back by 5 bases and J by 3 bases, leaving a gap of 16 bases between them. CDR1 SGHAT and CDR2 FQNNGV are derived from the germline V gene.

Synthetic TCR analog templates were spiked into each PCR to estimate absolute template abundance from read counts. Using the immunoSEQ assay, TCRbeta CDR3 regions were amplified from genomic DNA with bias-controlled V and J gene primers. Sequencing of rearranged TCRbeta segments was done at approximately 20X coverage. In the original analysis: Sequencing errors were corrected by clustering and CDR3s were annotated against IMGT to assign V, D and J genes. Downstream analyses used only productive TCRbeta rearrangements, leaving out any out-of-frame or stop-codon sequences. Clonality was calculated as one minus the Shannon entropy normalized by the log of the number of unique productive sequences. Clones differing between time points or between blood and tumor were identified using Fisher's exact test with Benjamini-Hochberg correction, with an adjusted p below 0.01 applied as the threshold. TCRdb retrieved this table from immuneACCESS and kept in-frame rearrangements only. Not all clones are present; in checked studies, unresolved V genes account for under half, and no reason is known for the remainder. V and J calls and clone size are as listed in that table; D and trimming were resolved from the DNA. The sample table lists fewer than 65,000 clones, roughly four fifths of them with a count of one. Of the sample, 1.6% is held by the ten largest clones.

The rearrangement combines TRBV11-2 with TRBJ2-5; possibly the D gene is TRBD2, per 6 matching bases. Specimen: PBMCs, collected around atezolizumab (anti-PD-L1) treatment. This receptor was obtained from a man aged 65 to 79 with urothelial cancer. This receptor has the CDR3 CASSPELAAKETQYF. The bases read TGTGCCAGCAGCCCCGAGTTAGCGGCGAAAGAGACCCAGTACTTC.